This passage covers 18 T cell receptor beta chains from one sample sequenced in a study of T-cell memory formation after mild COVID-19. TCRdb re-analysed the 5' RACE reads in MiXCR, keeping a single row per CDR3 protein. The repertoire has approximately 300,000 distinct CDR3 sequences, about 16% of them found once; the top ten carry 22%. Input material: PBMCs or a T cell subset sorted from them (not recorded which). The receptors were sampled from a man between 18 and 35 years old who had mild COVID-19 (a few samples of this study predate the infection). Cell type and time point are not known.

This clonotype was counted between two and nine times. The V gene is TRBV7-2, the J gene TRBJ2-1; TRBD2 matches at 12 bases. Germline loops: CDR1 SGHTA, CDR2 FQGNSA. The ends lost 6 bases at V and 8 bases at J; junction bases unmatched: 5. The CDR3 has 14 amino acids. The CDR3 DNA reads TGTGCCAGCAGTGAGGGACTAGCGGGTGATGAGCAGTTCTTC. This gives the protein CASSEGLAGDEQFF.

This clonotype has a single count. The J gene is TRBJ2-1, the V gene TRBV5-6; D is ambiguous. The length of the CDR3 is 15 residues. Germline V lookup: CDR1 SGHDT, CDR2 YYEEEE. Trimming pared 4 bases from V and 0 bases from J, leaving 11 bases between. The CDR3 sequence is CASSPRLSSYNEQFF. In nucleotides, the CDR3 is TGTGCCAGCAGCCCTAGGTTGAGCTCCTACAATGAGCAGTTCTTC.

The sample holds a few counts of this clonotype. V is TRBV4-3 and J is TRBJ1-2, with D unresolved. The CDR3 runs 15 residues. CDR1 is LGHNA and CDR2 is YSLEER in the germline V gene. V was trimmed by 2 bases and J by 2 bases, leaving 12 bases between them. The CDR3 here is CASSQNQVANYGYTF. CDR3 in DNA: TGCGCCAGCAGCCAAAATCAGGTAGCCAACTATGGCTACACCTTC.

The chain couples TRBV28 to TRBJ1-1; 9 bases are a match to TRBD1. Germline lookup yields CDR1 MDHEN and CDR2 SYDVKM. The V gene end was trimmed by 10 bases and the J gene end by 0 bases; junction bases not matched to a gene: 9. The CDR3 loop spans 15 amino acids. CDR3 nucleotides: TGTGCCACCCGATACCGACAGGGGGTGAACACTGAAGCTTTCTTT. Translated, it gives CATRYRQGVNTEAFF.

The chain combines TRBV12-5 with TRBJ2-2, with D perhaps matching TRBD2 (6 bases). CDR3 length: 15 residues. The germline V and J ends were trimmed by 6 bases and 3 bases, with 14 bases remaining between them. Germline CDR1 is LGHNT and CDR2 is FRNRAP. The CDR3 DNA reads TGTGCTAGTGGGGACCGGGGGACGGACACCGGGGAGCTGTTTTTT. It translates to CASGDRGTDTGELFF.

V and J are TRBV6-5 and TRBJ2-7, with D possibly matching TRBD1 (5 bases). The V and J ends lost 5 bases and 7 bases respectively, with 12 bases between them. This CDR3 contains 12 residues. Germline CDR1 MNHEY, CDR2 SVGAGI. The CDR3 reads CASSPDSMEQYV. The CDR3 coding sequence is TGTGCCAGCAGTCCCGACAGTATGGAGCAGTACGTC.

This clonotype has ten or more counts. The chain carries TRBV7-2 and TRBJ2-2, with D perhaps matching TRBD1 (6 bases). Trimming removed 3 bases at V and 4 bases at J, with 9 bases between. Germline V lookup: CDR1 SGHTA, CDR2 FQGNSA. The CDR3 totals 14 residues. CDR3 sequence reads: CASSFSRGTGELFF. As DNA, the CDR3 is TGTGCCAGCAGCTTCTCCAGGGGCACCGGGGAGCTGTTTTTT. Filled out from reference TRBV7-2 and TRBJ2-2, the complete variable domain reads GAGVSQSPSNKVTEKGKDVELRCDPISGHTALYWYRQSLGQGLEFLIYFQGNSAPDKSGLPSDRFSAERTGGSVSTLTIQRTQQEDSAVYLCASSFSRGTGELFFGEGSRLTVL.

In this sample, this clonotype turned up a few times. The gene calls are TRBV7-3 and TRBJ2-5; D possibly corresponds to TRBD2 (6 bases). Germline V gives CDR1 SGHTA, CDR2 FQGTGA. The CDR3 consists of 15 residues. V lost 1 base to trimming and J lost 4 bases, with 13 bases between them. The CDR3 loop reads CASSLNAGRGETQYF. CDR3 in DNA: TGTGCCAGCAGCTTAAATGCAGGGCGGGGAGAGACCCAGTACTTC.

This clonotype has a handful of counts. The chain uses TRBV4-3 and TRBJ2-3, with a tentative D call TRBD2 (7 bases). The CDR3 covers 15 residues. The germline V gene encodes CDR1 LGHNA and CDR2 YSLEER. V was trimmed by 0 bases and J by 4 bases, leaving 11 bases between them. CDR3 nucleotides: TGCGCCAGCAGCCAAGATGGAGGGGGGGCAGATACGCAGTATTTT. This codes for CASSQDGGGADTQYF.

This clonotype was seen many times. The chain couples TRBV5-1 to TRBJ2-1, with D possibly TRBD2 on 6 matching bases. CDR3 size: 13 residues. V was trimmed by 4 bases and J by 6 bases, leaving 11 bases between them. Germline lookup yields CDR1 SGHRS and CDR2 YFSETQ. CDR3 nucleotide sequence: TGCGCCAGCAGCGGGACTGGTTTCAATGAGCAGTTCTTC. This gives the protein CASSGTGFNEQFF.

V and J are TRBV5-6 and TRBJ2-6, with 8 nucleotides matching TRBD1. Losses at the gene ends were 6 bases for V and 2 bases for J; bases not matched to a gene: 4. CDR3 length: 15 amino acids. Germline V lookup: CDR1 SGHDT, CDR2 YYEEEE. This CDR3 is CASTKQGAGANVLTF. The CDR3 coding sequence is TGTGCCAGCACCAAACAGGGGGCTGGGGCCAACGTCCTGACTTTC.

In its sample, this clonotype was seen many times. This chain joins TRBV6-2 or TRBV6-3 and TRBJ2-3; 10 nucleotides agree with TRBD2. The CDR3 is made up of 17 amino acids. Germline-derived CDR1 and CDR2 are MNHEY and SVGEGT. The V segment lost 2 bases and the J segment 5 bases; nucleotides outside the gene matches: 10. CDR3 coding DNA: TGTGCCAGCAGTTACACAGGGACTAGCGAGGGGGAAGATACGCAGTATTTT. Amino acid sequence: CASSYTGTSEGEDTQYF.

This rearrangement joins TRBV30 to TRBJ2-1, with TRBD2 matching 10 bases. The junction had 14 bases not matched to a gene; V was cut back by 1 base and J by 8 bases. This CDR3 is built from 17 residues. Germline CDR1 is GTSNPN and CDR2 is SVGIG (reference sequence). CDR3 coding DNA: TGTGCCTGGAGTGCGCTCAGCGGGGGGGCGTTTTCTTATGAGCAGTTCTTC. Amino acid sequence: CAWSALSGGAFSYEQFF.

The table lists this clonotype with a few counts. The V call is TRBV27, the J call TRBJ2-1, with 9 bases fitting TRBD1. V dropped 3 bases and J dropped 10; count of bases not matched to a gene: 10. Germline CDR1 MNHEY, CDR2 SMNVEV (reference sequence). The CDR3 has 15 amino acids. CDR3 in amino acids: CASSFLGQGSPEQFF. The CDR3 region has the DNA TGTGCCAGCAGTTTTCTGGGACAGGGCTCCCCCGAGCAGTTCTTC.

This clonotype was detected a few times. The CDR3 region has the DNA TGTGCCAGCAGCCCGGCGGGGACCCAGTACTTC. It translates to CASSPAGTQYF. The chain joins TRBV11-2 to TRBJ2-5, with D possibly TRBD2 on 5 matching bases. The germline V gene has CDR1 SGHAT and CDR2 FQNNGV. V dropped 5 bases and J dropped 7 bases, with 8 bases sitting between them. CDR3 size: 11 residues.

As regards this clonotype: Just one base apart from a much larger clone, this may be a read error. The V and J genes are TRBV6-6 and TRBJ2-6; D uncertain. This CDR3 contains 14 residues. Between the trimmed V and J ends, which lost 6 bases and 3 bases, there was a span of 9 bases. The germline CDR1 and CDR2 sequences are MNHNY and SVGAGI (reference sequence). CDR3 coding DNA: TGTGCCAGCAGCTCCTCAGGTGGGGCCAACGTCCTGACTTTC. Its protein is CASSSSGGANVLTF.

This clonotype was counted at least ten times. The chain combines TRBV5-1 with TRBJ2-3, with TRBD1 identical over 8 bases. Germline V gives CDR1 SGHRS, CDR2 YFSETQ. The CDR3 is 16 residues long. V shed 3 bases, J shed 3 bases, and the junction held 9 bases outside the gene matches. CDR3 sequence (DNA): TGCGCCAGCAGCTCTGGAGATACAGGGGGGACAGATACGCAGTATTTT. Protein sequence: CASSSGDTGGTDTQYF.

The chain combines TRBV25-1 with TRBJ1-3; D gene uncertain. Germline CDR1 is MGHDK and CDR2 is SYGVNS. V lost 2 bases and J 6 bases, leaving 14 bases between the germline ends. This CDR3 region has 15 residues. The CDR3 loop is CASSEPGSLENTIYF. The DNA of the CDR3 is TGTGCCAGCAGTGAACCGGGCAGCCTAGAAAACACCATATATTTT.